What follows are 9 T cell receptor beta chains derived from one specimen sequenced in a study of T cell repertoires in cytomegalovirus infection (dated by TCRdb to between 2019 and 2020). Their cognate antigens are unknown. Sequenced on an Illumina HiSeq 1500. The public sequencing data were trimmed at Q25 with fastp and processed into clonotypes with MiXCR by TCRdb, which kept only in-frame beta chains. One record per CDR3 amino acid sequence lists the most common genes and DNA. Across this sample there are more than 300,000 distinct CDR3 sequences, with roughly 34% seen only once. The ten top clones hold about 13% of the sample. The treatment or condition tag for this specimen amounts to: in vitro stimulation with specific CMV peptide epitopes to enrich CMV-specific T cells. This material consisted of cultured PBMCs, taken from culture after CMV antigen stimulation. Receptors originate from a human donor in good health (CMV status not recorded). Some clones in this sample may be carry-over from other donors' samples.

V is TRBV6-2 or TRBV6-3 and J is TRBJ2-7; TRBD1 matches 8 bases. Germline-derived CDR1 and CDR2 are MNHEY and SVGEGT. The CDR3 length is 14 residues. J lost 7 bases, V lost 7 bases, and 12 bases had no gene match. The CDR3: CASTWTGTTGEQYF. In DNA form, the CDR3 reads TGTGCCAGCACCTGGACAGGGACAACCGGTGAGCAGTACTTC.

This clonotype was observed at least ten times. V is TRBV11-3 and J is TRBJ2-3, with TRBD2 matching 9 bases. The germline CDR1 and CDR2 sequences are SGHNT and YENEEA. CDR3 length equals 14 residues. V was clipped by 6 bases and J by 1 base; unmatched bases: 2. CDR3 sequence reads: CASSPSGGTDTQYF. The CDR3 nucleotides read TGTGCCAGCAGTCCTAGCGGGGGCACAGATACGCAGTATTTT. Drawing the rest from reference TRBV11-3 and TRBJ2-3, the complete variable domain is EAGVVQSPRYKIIEKKQPVAFWCNPISGHNTLYWYLQNLGQGPELLIRYENEEAVDDSQLPKDRFSAERLKGVDSTLKIQPAELGDSAVYLCASSPSGGTDTQYFGPGTRLTVL.

This clonotype has a handful of counts. V usage is TRBV7-2 and J usage is TRBJ2-7; perhaps D is TRBD1 or TRBD2 (5 bases each). The CDR3 contains 14 residues. CDR1 SGHTA and CDR2 FQGNSA come from the germline V gene. V lost 1 base and J lost 0, with 7 bases in between. The CDR3 DNA follows: TGTGCCAGCAGCTTAGGGGGGTTCTCCTACGAGCAGTACTTC. Its translation: CASSLGGFSYEQYF.

A few counts support this clonotype. The chain has TRBV7-3 and TRBJ2-1; TRBD2 is a possible D gene (5 bases). Trimming removed 5 bases from V and 5 bases from J, with 16 bases in between. The CDR3 consists of 15 residues. CDR1 and CDR2 from the germline V gene are SGHTA and FQGTGA. The CDR3 DNA is TGTGCCAGCAGCCCCCAAGGAGCGGTGAACAATGAGCAGTTCTTC. Translation: CASSPQGAVNNEQFF.

The sample holds many counts of this clonotype. The chain links TRBV5-1 to TRBJ2-3, with TRBD2 identical over 9 bases. The V gene's germline CDR1 is SGHRS and CDR2 YFSETQ. The CDR3 is 19 residues long. After removal of 0 bases from V and 2 bases from J, the junction contained 13 bases not matched to a gene. This CDR3 is CASSLAGTSTSPPTDTQYF. The DNA of the CDR3 is TGCGCCAGCAGCTTGGCCGGGACTAGCACGTCGCCCCCCACAGATACGCAGTATTTT.

DNA for the CDR3: TGCAGCGTCGTGCCGGGGGATACGCAGTATTTT. Translation: CSVVPGDTQYF. The chain recombines TRBV29-1 with TRBJ2-3, with D tentatively TRBD2 (5 bases). Germline values: CDR1 SQVTM, CDR2 ANQGSEA. This CDR3 comprises 11 residues. Trimming removed 6 bases at V and 6 bases at J, with 10 bases between.

This clonotype was detected once. This chain joins TRBV6-1 and TRBJ1-1; D gene uncertain. V lost 5 bases to trimming and J lost 2 bases, with 9 bases between them. The CDR3 covers 13 residues. CDR1 and CDR2 from the germline V gene are MNHNS and SASEGT. CDR3: CASSRIHNTEAFF. CDR3 coding DNA: TGTGCCAGCAGTCGAATACACAACACTGAAGCTTTCTTT.

This chain joins TRBV7-8 and TRBJ1-3; D call uncertain. The CDR3 extends over 14 amino acids. V lost 5 bases and J 7 bases, leaving 15 bases between the germline ends. Germline loops: CDR1 SGHVS, CDR2 FQNEAQ. CDR3 coding DNA: TGTGCCAGCAGCCCCCAGGACCCTCCTAACACCATATATTTT. This gives the protein CASSPQDPPNTIYF.

The J gene is TRBJ2-1, the V gene TRBV6-6, with TRBD2 matching 7 bases. The CDR3 totals 16 residues. V shed 2 bases, J shed 6 bases, and the junction held 10 bases outside the gene matches. Germline V gene lookup returns CDR1 MNHNY and CDR2 SVGAGI (reference sequence). The CDR3 sequence is CASSYLGLAVSNEQFF. DNA for the CDR3: TGTGCCAGCAGTTACCTCGGTCTAGCGGTCTCCAATGAGCAGTTCTTC.